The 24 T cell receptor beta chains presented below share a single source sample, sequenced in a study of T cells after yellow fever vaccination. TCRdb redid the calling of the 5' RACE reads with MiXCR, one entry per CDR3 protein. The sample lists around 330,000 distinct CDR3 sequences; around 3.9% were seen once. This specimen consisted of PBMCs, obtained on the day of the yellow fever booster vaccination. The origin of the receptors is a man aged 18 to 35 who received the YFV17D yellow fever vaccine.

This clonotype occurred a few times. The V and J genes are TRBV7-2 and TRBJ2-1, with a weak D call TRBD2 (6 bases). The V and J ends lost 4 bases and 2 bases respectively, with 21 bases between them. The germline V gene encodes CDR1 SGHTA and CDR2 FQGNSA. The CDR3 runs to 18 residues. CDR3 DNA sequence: TGTGCCAGCAGCTCCGATTTGCTGTCTTCGGGAGCCTACAATGAGCAGTTCTTC. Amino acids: CASSSDLLSSGAYNEQFF.

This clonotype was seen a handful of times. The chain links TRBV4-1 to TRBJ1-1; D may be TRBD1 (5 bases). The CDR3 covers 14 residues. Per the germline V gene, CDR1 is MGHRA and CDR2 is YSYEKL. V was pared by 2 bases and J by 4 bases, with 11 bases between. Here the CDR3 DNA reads TGCGCCAGCAGCCAATTTGACGGGGGCACTGAAGCTTTCTTT. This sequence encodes CASSQFDGGTEAFF.

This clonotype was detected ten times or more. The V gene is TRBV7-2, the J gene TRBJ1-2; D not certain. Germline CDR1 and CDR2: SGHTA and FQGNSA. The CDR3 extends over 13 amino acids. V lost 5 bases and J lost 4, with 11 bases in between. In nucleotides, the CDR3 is TGTGCCAGCAGCCCAGAAGGGAGCTATGGCTACACCTTC. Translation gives CASSPEGSYGYTF.

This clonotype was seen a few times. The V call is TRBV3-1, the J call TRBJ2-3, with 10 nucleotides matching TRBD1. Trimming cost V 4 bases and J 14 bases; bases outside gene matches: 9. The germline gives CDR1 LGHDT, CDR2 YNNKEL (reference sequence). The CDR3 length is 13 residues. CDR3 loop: CASSRRQGARSYF. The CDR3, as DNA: TGTGCCAGCAGCCGCCGACAGGGGGCTCGGTCGTATTTT.

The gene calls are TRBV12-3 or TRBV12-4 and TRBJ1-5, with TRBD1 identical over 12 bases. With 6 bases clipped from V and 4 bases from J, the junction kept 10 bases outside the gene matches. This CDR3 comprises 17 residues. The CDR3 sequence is CASRWGQGAGRNQPQHF. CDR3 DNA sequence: TGTGCCAGCAGGTGGGGACAGGGGGCAGGTAGGAATCAGCCCCAGCATTTT.

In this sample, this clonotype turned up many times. The DNA for the CDR3 is TGCGCCAGCAGCTTAGCGGGGGGGACTAACGAGCAGTACTTC. Encoded protein: CASSLAGGTNEQYF. The genes are TRBV5-1 and TRBJ2-7, with 10 bases aligning to TRBD2. This CDR3 is built from 14 residues. Germline lookup yields CDR1 SGHRS and CDR2 YFSETQ. The junction had 4 bases not matched to a gene; V was cut back by 2 bases and J by 5 bases. Together with reference TRBV5-1 and TRBJ2-7, the CDR3 gives the full variable domain: KAGVTQTPRYLIKTRGQQVTLSCSPISGHRSVSWYQQTPGQGLQFLFEYFSETQRNKGNFPGRFSGRQFSNSRSEMNVSTLELGDSALYLCASSLAGGTNEQYFGPGTRLTVT.

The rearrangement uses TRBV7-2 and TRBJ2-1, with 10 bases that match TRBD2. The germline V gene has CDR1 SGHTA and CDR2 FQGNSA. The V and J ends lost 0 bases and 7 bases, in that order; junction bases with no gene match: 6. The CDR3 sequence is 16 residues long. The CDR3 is CASSLAPAGGPNEQFF. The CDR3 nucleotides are TGTGCCAGCAGCTTAGCGCCAGCGGGGGGGCCTAATGAGCAGTTCTTC.

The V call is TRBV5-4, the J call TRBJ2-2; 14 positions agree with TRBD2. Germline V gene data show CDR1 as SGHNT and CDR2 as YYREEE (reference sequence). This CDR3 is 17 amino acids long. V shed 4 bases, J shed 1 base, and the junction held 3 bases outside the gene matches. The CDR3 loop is CASSKGLAGGNTGELFF. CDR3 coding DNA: TGTGCCAGCAGCAAAGGACTAGCGGGGGGGAACACCGGGGAGCTGTTTTTT.

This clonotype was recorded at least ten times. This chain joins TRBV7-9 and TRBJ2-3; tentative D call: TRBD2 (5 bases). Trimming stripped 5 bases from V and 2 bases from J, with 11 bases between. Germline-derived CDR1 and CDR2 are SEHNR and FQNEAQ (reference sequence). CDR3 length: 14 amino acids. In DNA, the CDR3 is TGTGCCAGCAGCGCCTCCGGGGTCACAGATACGCAGTATTTT. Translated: CASSASGVTDTQYF.

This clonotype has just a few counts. CDR3: CASSGTRNTEAFF. The CDR3 coding sequence is TGTGCCAGCAGTGGCACAAGGAACACTGAAGCTTTCTTT. This chain uses TRBV25-1 with TRBJ1-1; D gene unclear. The CDR3 consists of 13 residues. Germline lookup yields CDR1 MGHDK and CDR2 SYGVNS. V lost 4 bases to trimming and J lost 1 base, with 7 bases between them.

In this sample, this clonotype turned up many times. CDR3 protein: CASSHAGGTDSNEQFF. The CDR3 DNA follows: TGCGCCAGCAGCCACGCCGGGGGGACAGACTCCAATGAGCAGTTCTTC. The chain has TRBV4-1 and TRBJ2-1, with D possibly being TRBD1 or TRBD2 (7 bases each). This CDR3 has 16 residues. V lost 3 bases to trimming and J lost 6 bases, with 18 bases between them. Germline V gene sequence: CDR1 MGHRA, CDR2 YSYEKL.

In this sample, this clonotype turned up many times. The CDR3 is CASSQGLAGNTGELFF. CDR3 DNA sequence: TGTGCCAGCAGCCAGGGACTAGCGGGGAACACCGGGGAGCTGTTTTTT. This rearrangement joins TRBV7-9 to TRBJ2-2; TRBD2 aligns across 12 bases. V lost 5 bases, J lost 1 base, and 2 bases stayed unmatched. The CDR3 consists of 16 residues. Germline assignment: CDR1 SEHNR and CDR2 FQNEAQ (reference sequence). The variable domain in full, with the rest retrieved from reference TRBV7-9 and TRBJ2-2, is DTGVSQNPRHKITKRGQNVTFRCDPISEHNRLYWYRQTLGQGPEFLTYFQNEAQLEKSRLLSDRFSAERPKGSFSTLEIQRTEQGDSAMYLCASSQGLAGNTGELFFGEGSRLTVL.

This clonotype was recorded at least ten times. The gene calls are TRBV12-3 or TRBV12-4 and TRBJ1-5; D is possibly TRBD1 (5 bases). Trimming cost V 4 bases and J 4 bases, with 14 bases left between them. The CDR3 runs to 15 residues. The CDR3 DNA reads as TGTGCCAGCAGTTGGGAGGGGAGCTTTAATCAGCCCCAGCATTTT. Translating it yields CASSWEGSFNQPQHF.

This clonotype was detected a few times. The CDR3 region is CASSSAGQGPSPLHF. Here the CDR3 DNA reads TGTGCCAGCAGTTCCGCGGGACAGGGCCCTTCACCCCTCCACTTT. The V call is TRBV6-6, the J call TRBJ1-6; 9 bases agree with TRBD1. CDR3 length: 15 residues. Looked up from germline, CDR1 is MNHNY and CDR2 is SVGAGI (reference sequence). The V and J ends lost 4 bases and 9 bases, in that order; junction bases with no gene match: 7.

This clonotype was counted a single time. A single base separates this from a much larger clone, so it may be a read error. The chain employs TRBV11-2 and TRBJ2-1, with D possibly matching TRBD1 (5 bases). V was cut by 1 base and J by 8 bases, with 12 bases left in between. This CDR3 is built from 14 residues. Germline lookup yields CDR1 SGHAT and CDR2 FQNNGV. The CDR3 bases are TGTGCCAGCAGCTTAGCAGGGTTTGGAGATGAGCAGTTCTTC. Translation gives CASSLAGFGDEQFF.

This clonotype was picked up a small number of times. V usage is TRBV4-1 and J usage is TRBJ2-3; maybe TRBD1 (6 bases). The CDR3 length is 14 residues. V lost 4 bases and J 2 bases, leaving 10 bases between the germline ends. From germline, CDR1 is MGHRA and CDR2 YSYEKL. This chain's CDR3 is CASSRTVATDTQYF. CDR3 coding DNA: TGCGCCAGCAGCCGGACAGTCGCCACAGATACGCAGTATTTT.

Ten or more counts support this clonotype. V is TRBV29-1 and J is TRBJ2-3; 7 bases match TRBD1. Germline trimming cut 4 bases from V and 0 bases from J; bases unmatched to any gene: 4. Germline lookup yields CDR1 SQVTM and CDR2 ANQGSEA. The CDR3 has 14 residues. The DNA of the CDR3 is TGCAGCGTTGTCGGGACAGCTAGCACAGATACGCAGTATTTT. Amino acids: CSVVGTASTDTQYF.

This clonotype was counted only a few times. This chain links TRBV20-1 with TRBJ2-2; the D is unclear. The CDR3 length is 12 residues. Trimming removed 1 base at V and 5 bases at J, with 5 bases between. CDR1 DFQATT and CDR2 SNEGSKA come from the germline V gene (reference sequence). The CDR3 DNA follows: TGCAGTGCTAGAGGAGAGACCGGGGAGCTGTTTTTT. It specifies CSARGETGELFF.

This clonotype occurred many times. CDR3: CASSGTTYSNQPQHF. CDR3 DNA: TGTGCCAGCTCAGGTACTACATATAGCAATCAGCCCCAGCATTTT. The gene calls are TRBV18 and TRBJ1-5; D remains ambiguous. The length of the CDR3 is 15 residues. Trimming left V 5 bases short and J 0 bases short, with 11 bases between. Germline V lookup: CDR1 KGHSH, CDR2 LQKENI.

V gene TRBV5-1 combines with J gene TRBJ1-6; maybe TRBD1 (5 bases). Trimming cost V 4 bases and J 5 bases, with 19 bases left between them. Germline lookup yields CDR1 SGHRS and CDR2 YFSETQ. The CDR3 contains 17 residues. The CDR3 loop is CASSREPGKEHNSPLHF. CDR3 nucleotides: TGCGCCAGCAGCAGAGAACCAGGGAAGGAGCATAATTCACCCCTCCACTTT.

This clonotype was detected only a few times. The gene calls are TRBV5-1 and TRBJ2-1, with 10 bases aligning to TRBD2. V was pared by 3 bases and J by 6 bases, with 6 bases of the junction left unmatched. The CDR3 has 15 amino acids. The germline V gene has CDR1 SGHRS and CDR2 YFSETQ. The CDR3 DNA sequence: TGCGCCAGCAGCTCGTTAGCGGGGGGCAGCAATGAGCAGTTCTTC. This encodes CASSSLAGGSNEQFF.

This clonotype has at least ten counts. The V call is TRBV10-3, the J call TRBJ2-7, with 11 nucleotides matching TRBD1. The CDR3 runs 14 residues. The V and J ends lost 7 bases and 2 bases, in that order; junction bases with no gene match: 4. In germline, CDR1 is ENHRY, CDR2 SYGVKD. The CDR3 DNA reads TGTGCCATCAAAGGGACAGGGGGTGCCTACGAGCAGTACTTC. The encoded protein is CAIKGTGGAYEQYF.

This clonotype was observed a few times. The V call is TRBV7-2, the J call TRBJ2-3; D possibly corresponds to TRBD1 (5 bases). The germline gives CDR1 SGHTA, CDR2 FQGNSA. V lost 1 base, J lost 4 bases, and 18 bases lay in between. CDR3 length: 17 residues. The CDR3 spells CASSLVLGFRQPDTQYF. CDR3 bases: TGTGCCAGCAGCTTAGTATTGGGGTTTCGACAGCCAGATACGCAGTATTTT.

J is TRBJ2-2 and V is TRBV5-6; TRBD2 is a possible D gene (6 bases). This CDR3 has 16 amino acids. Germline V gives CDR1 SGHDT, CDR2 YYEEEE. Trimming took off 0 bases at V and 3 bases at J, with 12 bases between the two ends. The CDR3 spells CASSLGLRDDTGELFF. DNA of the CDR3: TGTGCCAGCAGCTTGGGGTTGCGGGATGACACCGGGGAGCTGTTTTTT.